The next 24 T cell receptor beta chains were all read from a single sample in a study of T cells expressing NK-cell markers. Using the 5' RACE reads, TCRdb records one entry per CDR3 protein without DNA. The sample totals some 500,000 distinct CDR3 sequences; its top ten clones hold 1.4% to 1.5%. Sample: blood T cells: a sorted CD56 or NKG2C T cell subset, CD4+ or CD8+ T cells, or bulk PBMC T cells (not recorded which). These TCRs come from a woman between 45 and 65 years old in good health.

The chain is built from TRBV5-1 and TRBJ1-4; TCRdb's D gene call, TRBD1, goes unchecked for lack of DNA. The CDR3 totals 13 residues. Germline assignment: CDR1 SGHRS and CDR2 YFSETQ. The CDR3 sequence: CASRWDRVEKLFF.

The rearrangement links TRBV4-1 to TRBJ2-5; TCRdb calls TRBD2, which cannot be checked without DNA. In germline, CDR1 is MGHRA, CDR2 YSYEKL. This CDR3 contains 20 residues. This CDR3 is CASSQGTGLAVLRGQETQYF.

This chain uses TRBV5-1 with TRBJ2-1; with no DNA, the TCRdb D assignment of TRBD1 cannot be verified. This CDR3 comprises 16 residues. Germline V gives CDR1 SGHRS, CDR2 YFSETQ. CDR3 sequence reads: CASSAQGAQNYNEQFF.

This rearrangement joins TRBV12-3 or TRBV12-4 to TRBJ1-5. The CDR3 consists of 14 residues. CDR3 in amino acids: CASSDNYSNQPQHF.

This chain uses TRBV11-2 with TRBJ1-1; absent DNA, TCRdb's TRBD1 call cannot be checked. Germline V CDR1 and CDR2: SGHAT, FQNNGV. The CDR3 runs 13 residues. The CDR3 loop is CASSSVQGSRAFF.

This sequence joins TRBV9 and TRBJ2-3; the D gene TCRdb calls, TRBD1, cannot be checked with no DNA. This CDR3 has 15 amino acids. CDR1 is SGDLS and CDR2 is YYNGEE in the germline V gene. The CDR3 region is CASSAGQGKTDTQYF.

The chain uses TRBV6-1 and TRBJ2-1. The CDR3 covers 13 residues. Germline assignment: CDR1 MNHNS and CDR2 SASEGT. The CDR3: CASSHSLDHEQFF.

This chain links TRBV6-5 with TRBJ2-1; the TCRdb call, TRBD2, lacks DNA for checking. Germline V CDR1 and CDR2: MNHEY, SVGAGI. This CDR3 region has 16 residues. CDR3: CASSTMTSGRAREQFF.

This chain links TRBV3-1 with TRBJ2-7. CDR1 LGHDT and CDR2 YNNKEL come from the germline V gene (reference sequence). This CDR3 has 13 amino acids. CDR3 region: CASSHNRRNEQYF.

The chain is built from TRBV5-1 and TRBJ2-7; TCRdb designates TRBD2, a call that cannot be tested without DNA. The CDR3 covers 14 residues. Germline V gene lookup returns CDR1 SGHRS and CDR2 YFSETQ. The CDR3 sequence is CASSPRRAGNEQYF.

This chain links TRBV5-5 with TRBJ2-7. CDR3 length: 12 amino acids. Germline V lookup: CDR1 SGHKS, CDR2 YYEKEE (reference sequence). The CDR3: CASSFTVPVQYF.

The gene calls are TRBV18 and TRBJ2-3; TCRdb's assignment of TRBD2 cannot be checked, as there is no DNA. The length of the CDR3 is 14 residues. Germline V gene lookup returns CDR1 KGHSH and CDR2 LQKENI. This chain's CDR3 is CASQAGGTTDTQYF.

The rearrangement links TRBV19 to TRBJ1-5; without DNA, the TCRdb call of TRBD1 cannot be checked. Germline CDR1 and CDR2: LNHDA and SQIVND (reference sequence). The CDR3 is made up of 15 amino acids. CDR3 residues: CASSIGTGGNQPQHF.

This chain links TRBV13 with TRBJ1-4; no DNA is available, so the TRBD1 call from TCRdb remains unchecked. Germline assignment: CDR1 PRHDT and CDR2 FYEKMQ (reference sequence). This CDR3 contains 17 residues. CDR3 sequence: CASSFTKRDRTNEKLFF.

This chain connects TRBV5-1 to TRBJ2-3; absent DNA, TCRdb's TRBD2 call cannot be checked. CDR3 length: 17 amino acids. The germline V gene has CDR1 SGHRS and CDR2 YFSETQ. The CDR3 loop reads CASSSPGLAGGADTQYF.

This chain connects TRBV6-1 to TRBJ1-1; absent DNA, TCRdb's TRBD1 call cannot be checked. The CDR3 is 13 amino acids. Germline assignment: CDR1 MNHNS and CDR2 SASEGT. The CDR3: CASRGTGDTEAFF.

The rearrangement links TRBV3-1 to TRBJ1-1. Germline CDR1 is LGHDT and CDR2 is YNNKEL (reference sequence). The CDR3 has 14 amino acids. CDR3 region: CASSQEGLTTEAFF.

V gene TRBV6-5 combines with J gene TRBJ1-2; without DNA, the TCRdb call of TRBD1 cannot be checked. The CDR3 has 11 amino acids. Germline values: CDR1 MNHEY, CDR2 SVGAGI. CDR3 protein: CASSEGHGYTF.

J is TRBJ2-3 and V is TRBV5-1. The CDR3 consists of 15 residues. Germline V gives CDR1 SGHRS, CDR2 YFSETQ. CDR3 region: CASRPTVTSTDTQYF.

The chain combines TRBV20-1 with TRBJ2-1; TCRdb calls TRBD2, which cannot be checked without DNA. Looked up from germline, CDR1 is DFQATT and CDR2 is SNEGSKA (reference sequence). The CDR3 has 16 residues. The CDR3 protein is CSARASGRPTYNEQFF.

The chain links TRBV19 to TRBJ2-2; TCRdb's D call of TRBD1 is untestable without DNA. Germline V lookup: CDR1 LNHDA, CDR2 SQIVND (reference sequence). The CDR3 has 14 residues. CDR3 in amino acids: CASSTTGRNGELFF.

CDR3 loop: CSVYPGGDEKLFF. J is TRBJ1-4 and V is TRBV29-1; no DNA is available, so the TRBD1 call from TCRdb remains unchecked. The CDR3 spans 13 residues. Germline assignment: CDR1 SQVTM and CDR2 ANQGSEA.

This chain links TRBV24-1 with TRBJ1-4; TCRdb gives TRBD1 as the D gene, but with no DNA this cannot be confirmed. There are 15 residues in the CDR3. Germline CDR1 and CDR2: KGHDR and SFDVKD. CDR3 sequence reads: CATSDSGQAPEKLFF.

The chain couples TRBV29-1 to TRBJ2-3; TCRdb indicates TRBD2, and absent DNA this call remains unverified. Per germline, CDR1 SQVTM and CDR2 ANQGSEA. The CDR3 covers 12 residues. CDR3 in amino acids: CSLGTSWDTQYF.